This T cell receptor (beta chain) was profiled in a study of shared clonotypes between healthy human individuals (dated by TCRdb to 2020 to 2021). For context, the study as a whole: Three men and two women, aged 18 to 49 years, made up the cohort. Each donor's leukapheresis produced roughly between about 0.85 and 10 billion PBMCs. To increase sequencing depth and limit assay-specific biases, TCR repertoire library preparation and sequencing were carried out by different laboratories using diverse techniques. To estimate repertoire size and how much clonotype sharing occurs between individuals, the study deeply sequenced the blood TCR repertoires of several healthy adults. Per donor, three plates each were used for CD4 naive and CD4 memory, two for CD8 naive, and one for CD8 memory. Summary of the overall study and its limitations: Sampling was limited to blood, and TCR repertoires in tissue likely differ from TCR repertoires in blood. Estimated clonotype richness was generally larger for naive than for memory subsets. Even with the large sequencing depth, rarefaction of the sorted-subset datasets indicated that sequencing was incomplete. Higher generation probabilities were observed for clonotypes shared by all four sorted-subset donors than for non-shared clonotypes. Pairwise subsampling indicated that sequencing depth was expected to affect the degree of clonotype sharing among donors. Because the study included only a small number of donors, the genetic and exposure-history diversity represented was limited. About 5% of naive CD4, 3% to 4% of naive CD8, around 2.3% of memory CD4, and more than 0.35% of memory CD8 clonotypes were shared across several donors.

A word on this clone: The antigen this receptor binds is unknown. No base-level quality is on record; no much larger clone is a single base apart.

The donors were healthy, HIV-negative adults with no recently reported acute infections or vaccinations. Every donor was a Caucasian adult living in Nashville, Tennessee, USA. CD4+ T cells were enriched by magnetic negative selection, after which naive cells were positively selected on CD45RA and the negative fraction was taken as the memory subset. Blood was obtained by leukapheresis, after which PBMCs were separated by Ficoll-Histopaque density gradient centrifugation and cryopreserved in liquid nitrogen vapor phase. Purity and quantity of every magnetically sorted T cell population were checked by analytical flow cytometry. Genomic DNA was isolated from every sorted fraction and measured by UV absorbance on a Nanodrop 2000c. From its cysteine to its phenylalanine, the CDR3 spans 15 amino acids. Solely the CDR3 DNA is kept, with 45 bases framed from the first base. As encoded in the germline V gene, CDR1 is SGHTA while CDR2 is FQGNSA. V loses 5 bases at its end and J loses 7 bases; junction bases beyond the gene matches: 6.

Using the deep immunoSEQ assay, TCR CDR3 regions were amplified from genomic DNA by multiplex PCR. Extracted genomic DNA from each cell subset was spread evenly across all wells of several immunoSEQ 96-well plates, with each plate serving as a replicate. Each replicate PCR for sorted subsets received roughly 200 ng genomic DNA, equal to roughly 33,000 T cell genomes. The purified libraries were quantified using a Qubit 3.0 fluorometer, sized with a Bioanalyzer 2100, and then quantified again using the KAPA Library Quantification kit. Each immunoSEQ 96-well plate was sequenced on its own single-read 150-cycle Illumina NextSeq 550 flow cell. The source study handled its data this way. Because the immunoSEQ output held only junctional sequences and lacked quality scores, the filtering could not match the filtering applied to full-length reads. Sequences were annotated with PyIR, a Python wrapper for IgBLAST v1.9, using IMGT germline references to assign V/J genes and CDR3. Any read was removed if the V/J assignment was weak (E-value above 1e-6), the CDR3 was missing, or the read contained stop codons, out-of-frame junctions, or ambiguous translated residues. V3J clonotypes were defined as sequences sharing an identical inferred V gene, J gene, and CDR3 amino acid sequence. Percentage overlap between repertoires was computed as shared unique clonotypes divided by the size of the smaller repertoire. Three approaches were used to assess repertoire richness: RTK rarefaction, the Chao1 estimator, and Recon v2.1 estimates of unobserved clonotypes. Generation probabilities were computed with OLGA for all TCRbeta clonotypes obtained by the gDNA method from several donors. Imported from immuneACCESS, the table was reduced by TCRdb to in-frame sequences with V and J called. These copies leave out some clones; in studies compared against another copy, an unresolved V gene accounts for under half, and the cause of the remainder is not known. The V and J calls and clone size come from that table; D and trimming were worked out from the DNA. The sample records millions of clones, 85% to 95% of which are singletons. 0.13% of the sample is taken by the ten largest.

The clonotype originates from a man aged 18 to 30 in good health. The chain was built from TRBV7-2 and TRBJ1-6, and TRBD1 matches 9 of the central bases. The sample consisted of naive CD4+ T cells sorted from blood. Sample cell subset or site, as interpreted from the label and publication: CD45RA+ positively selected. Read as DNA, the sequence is TGTGCCAGCAGCGCCCAACAGGGGGCGAATTCACCCCTCCACTTT. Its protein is CASSAQQGANSPLHF.